This T cell receptor beta chain came from a study of T cells in localized non-small cell lung cancer. Study conclusions and caveats: Because only a single region of the tumor was sequenced, heterogeneity remains possible. Overall survival was longer when the density of T cells in the blood was higher.

Using immunoSEQ multiplex PCR, the repertoire was profiled, and TCRdb retains in-frame clones only, with some absent. The sample has a few thousand clones, approximately 25% seen once. Note on this clone: The antigen is not known.

V was pared by 6 bases and J by 2 bases, with 11 bases between. Germline lookup yields CDR1 SQVTM and CDR2 ANQGSEA. The CDR3 extends over 13 amino acids. The material sequenced was lung tumor tissue, taken before any cancer treatment. The chain uses TRBV29-1 and TRBJ1-5; D call uncertain. The receptor's source is a man between 40 and 70 years old with stage I lung adenocarcinoma. As DNA, the CDR3 is TGCAGCGTCGTTACGGACGGCAATCAGCCCCAGCATTTT. Its protein product is CSVVTDGNQPQHF.